The 11 T cell receptor beta chains presented below share a single source sample, sequenced in a study of T cell responses to AZD1222 COVID-19 vaccine. Produced via immunoSEQ multiplex PCR; TCRdb's table is partial and in-frame only. The table lists 100,000 to 150,000 clones, approximately 86% of them singletons, with 3% in the top ten. Sample: peripheral blood, taken 28 days after the second AZD1222 dose. These receptors came from an adult who received the AZD1222 COVID-19 vaccine.

V usage is TRBV24-1 and J usage is TRBJ2-7, with D possibly matching TRBD1 (5 bases). The CDR3 loop spans 10 amino acids. In germline, CDR1 is KGHDR, CDR2 SFDVKD. V was clipped by 8 bases and J by 7 bases, with 8 bases between them. This CDR3 reads CATTRTEQYF. In DNA, the CDR3 is TGTGCCACCACGAGGACAGAGCAGTACTTC.

This rearrangement joins TRBV18 to TRBJ1-2; no reliable D call. Germline CDR1 is KGHSH and CDR2 is LQKENI. Trimming pared 1 base from V and 9 bases from J, leaving 15 bases between. There are 14 residues in the CDR3. CDR3 region: CASSPQSPGDSYTF. DNA of the CDR3: TGTGCCAGCTCACCACAGTCCCCTGGGGATAGCTACACCTTC.

V usage is TRBV5-1 and J usage is TRBJ1-3, with unresolved D. The V end lost 0 bases, the J end lost 0 bases, and 7 bases lay between the germline ends. Germline V gene data show CDR1 as SGHRS and CDR2 as YFSETQ. This CDR3 is 15 amino acids long. For the CDR3, the DNA is TGCGCCAGCAGCTTGGCGGGAAACTCTGGAAACACCATATATTTT. Translating it yields CASSLAGNSGNTIYF.

This chain links TRBV24-1 with TRBJ2-3; 16 bases fit TRBD2. The CDR3 totals 19 residues. The J segment lost 4 bases and the V segment lost 4 bases, leaving 10 bases of the junction unmatched. The germline V gene encodes CDR1 KGHDR and CDR2 SFDVKD. The DNA for the CDR3 is TGTGCCACCAGTGACCGTGGGACTAGCGGGGGGGCAGGGTCAGATACGCAGTATTTT. Amino acids: CATSDRGTSGGAGSDTQYF.

This clone was seen more than once but under ten times. V is TRBV5-1 and J is TRBJ2-7; TRBD1 is a possible D gene (5 bases). This CDR3 is built from 15 residues. The V and J ends lost 0 bases and 5 bases respectively, with 15 bases between them. CDR1 and CDR2 (germline): SGHRS, YFSETQ. The CDR3: CASSLVAGKRDEQYF. The CDR3, as DNA: TGCGCCAGCAGCTTGGTTGCAGGGAAAAGGGACGAGCAGTACTTC. Full variable domain (outside the CDR3, taken from reference TRBV5-1 and TRBJ2-7): KAGVTQTPRYLIKTRGQQVTLSCSPISGHRSVSWYQQTPGQGLQFLFEYFSETQRNKGNFPGRFSGRQFSNSRSEMNVSTLELGDSALYLCASSLVAGKRDEQYFGPGTRLTVT.

CDR3 loop: CAIRRTGWTEAFF. CDR3 nucleotide sequence: TGTGCCATCAGGAGGACAGGGTGGACTGAAGCTTTCTTT. This sequence joins TRBV10-3 and TRBJ1-1; 8 bases align to TRBD1. Germline lookup yields CDR1 ENHRY and CDR2 SYGVKD. Losses at the gene ends were 6 bases for V and 5 bases for J; bases not matched to a gene: 5. CDR3 length: 13 amino acids.

The CDR3 nucleotides are TGTGCCAGCAGCGCTGACAGGTTAGGGTCACCCCTCCACTTT. This gives the protein CASSADRLGSPLHF. The chain employs TRBV5-5 and TRBJ1-6; perhaps TRBD1 as D (6 bases). V was pared by 4 bases and J by 10 bases, with 15 bases between. This CDR3 spans 14 amino acids. The germline V gene encodes CDR1 SGHKS and CDR2 YYEKEE (reference sequence).

V usage is TRBV6-6 and J usage is TRBJ2-3, with D maybe TRBD2 (6 bases). The CDR3 loop spans 13 amino acids. V was shortened by 2 bases and J by 6 bases, with 9 bases between the two germline ends. Looked up from germline, CDR1 is MNHNY and CDR2 is SVGAGI (reference sequence). The CDR3 region has the DNA TGTGCCAGCAGTTACCGGGACTGGGATACGCAGTATTTT. Amino acid sequence: CASSYRDWDTQYF.

This clone was detected only a few times. The chain has TRBV28 and TRBJ1-5; 9 nucleotides match TRBD1. CDR3 size: 15 residues. J gave up 4 bases and V 8 bases, and 9 bases lay outside the gene matches. From germline, CDR1 is MDHEN and CDR2 SYDVKM. CDR3 residues: CASQNRGRGNQPQHF. The CDR3 DNA is TGTGCCAGCCAGAACAGGGGGCGAGGAAATCAGCCCCAGCATTTT.

This chain links TRBV29-1 with TRBJ2-5; the D gene is possibly TRBD2 (6 bases). Germline-derived CDR1 and CDR2 are SQVTM and ANQGSEA. This CDR3 has 12 residues. With 3 bases removed from V and 1 base from J, the gap between germline ends came to 6 bases. The CDR3: CSVDGGQETQYF. For the CDR3, the DNA is TGCAGCGTTGACGGGGGCCAAGAGACCCAGTACTTC. Full variable domain (outside the CDR3, taken from reference TRBV29-1 and TRBJ2-5): SAVISQKPSRDICQRGTSLTIQCQVDSQVTMMFWYRQQPGQSLTLIATANQGSEATYESGFVIDKFPISRPNLTFSTLTVSNMSPEDSSIYLCSVDGGQETQYFGPGTRLLVL.

The CDR3 loop reads CATSAWGLAGKYEQFF. For the CDR3, the DNA is TGTGCCACCAGTGCTTGGGGACTAGCGGGGAAGTATGAGCAGTTCTTC. The chain links TRBV24-1 to TRBJ2-1; 13 bases match TRBD2. The CDR3 has 16 amino acids. The germline V gene encodes CDR1 KGHDR and CDR2 SFDVKD. V was clipped by 5 bases and J by 8 bases; unmatched bases: 8.